Each of the 13 T cell receptor beta chains below was sequenced from the same sample in a study of a mutant IDH1 vaccine in newly diagnosed glioma (dated by TCRdb to the early 2020s). The receptor library was made with the immunoSEQ multiplex PCR assay. In TCRdb, the immuneACCESS table is reduced to in-frame sequences with V and J assigned. These tables do not hold every clone; where another copy was compared, an unresolved V gene accounts for under half, and the others remain unexplained. The sample table lists approximately 61,000 clones, under 90% of them with a count of one. 7.4% of the sample is held by the ten biggest clonotypes. No antigen has been identified for these receptors. The sample's time point label, in plain terms: week 5, during vaccination. Each vaccine dose, consisting of 300 ug of a 20-mer mutant IDH1 peptide in Montanide, was administered subcutaneously with topical imiquimod.

The starting material was PBMCs, obtained from a glioma patient whose treatment included an IDH1 peptide vaccine. These receptors were obtained from a woman aged 45 to 65 with glioma.

To note about this clone: Other DNA sequences in this specimen translate into the identical CDR3. The chain combines TRBV19 with TRBJ1-2, with a possible D match to TRBD1 (5 bases). Trimming stripped 3 bases from V and 6 bases from J, with 8 bases between. The CDR3 runs 12 residues. Germline V gene sequence: CDR1 LNHDA, CDR2 SQIVND (reference sequence). The CDR3 sequence: CASSIGGDGYTF. For the CDR3, the DNA is TGTGCCAGTAGTATTGGGGGAGATGGCTACACCTTC.

This clone was seen once. J is TRBJ2-7 and V is TRBV5-1, with a tentative D call TRBD1 (6 bases). The germline gives CDR1 SGHRS, CDR2 YFSETQ. CDR3 length: 14 residues. Trimming left V 5 bases short and J 1 base short, with 13 bases between. The CDR3 is CASSGTRGSYEQYF. As DNA, the CDR3 is TGCGCCAGCAGTGGGACCAGGGGTTCCTACGAGCAGTACTTC.

V and J are TRBV27 and TRBJ2-1, with 8 bases matching TRBD1. Trimming removed 4 bases from V and 15 bases from J; junction bases left unmatched: 8. The CDR3 totals 12 residues. The germline gives CDR1 MNHEY, CDR2 SMNVEV (reference sequence). The CDR3: CASSYGQGSTFF. The DNA of the CDR3 is TGTGCCAGCAGTTACGGACAGGGAAGTACGTTCTTC.

In the case of this clone: The same CDR3 can be traced to other DNA sequences in this sample. The rearrangement links TRBV5-1 to TRBJ2-7, with no clear D. From germline, CDR1 is SGHRS and CDR2 YFSETQ. The CDR3 is 13 residues long. Trimming left V 0 bases short and J 4 bases short, with 8 bases between. CDR3 residues: CASSLGQSYEQYF. DNA for the CDR3: TGCGCCAGCAGCTTGGGCCAATCGTACGAGCAGTACTTC.

The V call is TRBV11-2, the J call TRBJ1-1; perhaps TRBD1 as D (6 bases). Trimming took off 6 bases at V and 4 bases at J, with 21 bases between the two ends. Germline CDR1 reads SGHAT; CDR2 reads FQNNGV. The length of the CDR3 is 16 residues. Written as DNA, the CDR3 is TGTGCCAGCAGTTCACAAATTTACAGGGACCGCACTGAAGCTTTCTTT. Amino acid sequence: CASSSQIYRDRTEAFF.

The V call is TRBV15, the J call TRBJ2-3; either TRBD1 or TRBD2 may fit D (7 bases each). The CDR3 contains 16 residues. The germline V gene has CDR1 LNHNV and CDR2 YYDKDF (reference sequence). The V end lost 1 base, the J end lost 0 bases, and 11 bases lay between the germline ends. The chain's CDR3 is CATSRGQGGSTDTQYF. The CDR3 nucleotides read TGTGCCACCAGCAGAGGGCAGGGGGGGAGCACAGATACGCAGTATTTT.

The chain carries TRBV10-1 and TRBJ2-3; maybe TRBD2 (6 bases). Germline V lookup: CDR1 WNHNN, CDR2 SYGVQD (reference sequence). V was clipped by 5 bases and J by 2 bases, with 14 bases between them. This CDR3 comprises 15 residues. CDR3 coding DNA: TGCGCCAGCAGTAGTAAGTGGGGGGTCACAGATACGCAGTATTTT. It yields the protein CASSSKWGVTDTQYF.

This clone has just a few counts. The gene calls are TRBV19 and TRBJ1-1, with D maybe TRBD1 (6 bases). Trimming shortened V by 6 bases and J by 4 bases, and 9 bases separated the two germline ends. The germline CDR1 and CDR2 sequences are LNHDA and SQIVND (reference sequence). CDR3 size: 12 residues. The CDR3 coding sequence is TGTGCCAGTAGCCAACAGGGCACTGAAGCTTTCTTT. Its protein is CASSQQGTEAFF.

J is TRBJ1-2 and V is TRBV6-5; possibly TRBD1 for D (6 bases). Germline V lookup: CDR1 MNHEY, CDR2 SVGAGI. Trimming shortened V by 8 bases and J by 3 bases, and 13 bases separated the two germline ends. The CDR3 totals 13 residues. The CDR3 DNA reads as TGTGCCAGCCACGGGGGGCGCGACTATGGCTACACCTTC. Translation: CASHGGRDYGYTF.

The chain combines TRBV5-4 with TRBJ2-7; 9 nucleotides agree with TRBD1. CDR1 and CDR2 from the germline V gene are SGHNT and YYREEE (reference sequence). The ends lost 4 bases at V and 3 bases at J; junction bases unmatched: 8. The CDR3 sequence is 15 residues long. The CDR3 reads CASSGWGTGIYEQYF. In DNA form, the CDR3 reads TGTGCCAGCAGCGGCTGGGGGACAGGGATCTACGAGCAGTACTTC.

This rearrangement joins TRBV6-5 to TRBJ2-7, with D perhaps TRBD2 (5 bases). Germline CDR1 reads MNHEY; CDR2 reads SVGAGI. The CDR3 has 12 residues. The V and J ends lost 8 bases and 2 bases respectively, with 10 bases between them. This CDR3 is CASASGTYEQYF. The CDR3 bases are TGTGCCAGCGCCTCGGGGACCTACGAGCAGTACTTC.

The J gene is TRBJ2-1, the V gene TRBV9, with no clear D. Trimming pared 2 bases from V and 9 bases from J, leaving 18 bases between. CDR1 and CDR2 from the germline V gene are SGDLS and YYNGEE. The CDR3 contains 15 residues. In DNA, the CDR3 is TGTGCCAGCAGCGTTTTCGAAGGGTTGGCTTTTGAGCAGTTCTTC. Its protein product is CASSVFEGLAFEQFF.

This CDR3 is CSAVGQGGYEQYF. The CDR3 DNA is TGCAGCGCGGTGGGCCAGGGAGGGTACGAGCAGTACTTC. V gene TRBV29-1 combines with J gene TRBJ2-7; 7 bases agree with TRBD2. J gave up 4 bases and V 7 bases, and 10 bases lay outside the gene matches. Germline values: CDR1 SQVTM, CDR2 ANQGSEA. This CDR3 is built from 13 residues.